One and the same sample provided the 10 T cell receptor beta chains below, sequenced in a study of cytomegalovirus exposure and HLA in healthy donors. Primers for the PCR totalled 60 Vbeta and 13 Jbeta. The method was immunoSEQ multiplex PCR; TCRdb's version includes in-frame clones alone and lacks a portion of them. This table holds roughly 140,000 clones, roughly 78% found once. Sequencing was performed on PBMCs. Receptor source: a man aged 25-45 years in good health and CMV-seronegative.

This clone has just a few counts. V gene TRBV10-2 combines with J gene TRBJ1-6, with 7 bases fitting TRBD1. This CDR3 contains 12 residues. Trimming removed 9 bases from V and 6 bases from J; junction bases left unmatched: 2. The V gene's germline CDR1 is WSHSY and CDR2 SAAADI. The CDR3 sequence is CASRDSNSPLHF. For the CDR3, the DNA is TGCGCCAGTAGGGACAGTAATTCACCCCTCCACTTT.

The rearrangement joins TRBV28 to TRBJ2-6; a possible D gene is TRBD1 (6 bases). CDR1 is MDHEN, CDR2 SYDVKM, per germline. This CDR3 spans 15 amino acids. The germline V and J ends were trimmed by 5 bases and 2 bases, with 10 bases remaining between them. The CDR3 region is CASSPGQTGANVLTF. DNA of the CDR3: TGTGCCAGCAGTCCCGGACAGACTGGGGCCAACGTCCTGACTTTC.

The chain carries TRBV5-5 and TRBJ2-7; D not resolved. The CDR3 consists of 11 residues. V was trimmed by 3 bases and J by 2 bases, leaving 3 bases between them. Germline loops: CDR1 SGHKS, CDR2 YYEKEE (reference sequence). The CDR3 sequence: CASSSAYEQYF. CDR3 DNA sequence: TGTGCCAGCAGCTCCGCCTACGAGCAGTACTTC.

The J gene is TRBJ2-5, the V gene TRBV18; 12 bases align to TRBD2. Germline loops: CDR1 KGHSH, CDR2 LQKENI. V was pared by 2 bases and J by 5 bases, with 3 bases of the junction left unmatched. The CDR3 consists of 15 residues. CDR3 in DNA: TGTGCCAGCTCACCAGGACTAGCGGGGTTTGAGACCCAGTACTTC. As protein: CASSPGLAGFETQYF.

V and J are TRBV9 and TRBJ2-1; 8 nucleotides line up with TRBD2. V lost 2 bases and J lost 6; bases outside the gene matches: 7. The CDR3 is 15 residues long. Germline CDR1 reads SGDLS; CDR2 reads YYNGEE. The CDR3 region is CASSVTGTRANEQFF. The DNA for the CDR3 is TGTGCCAGCAGCGTCACCGGGACTAGGGCCAATGAGCAGTTCTTC. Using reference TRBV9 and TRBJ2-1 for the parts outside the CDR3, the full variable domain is DSGVTQTPKHLITATGQRVTLRCSPRSGDLSVYWYQQSLDQGLQFLIQYYNGEERAKGNILERFSAQQFPDLHSELNLSSLELGDSALYFCASSVTGTRANEQFFGPGTRLTVL.

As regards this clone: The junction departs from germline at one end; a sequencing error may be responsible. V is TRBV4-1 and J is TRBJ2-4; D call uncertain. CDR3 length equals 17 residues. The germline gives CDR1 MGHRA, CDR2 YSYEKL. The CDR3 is CASSQAPLGRTKNIRYF. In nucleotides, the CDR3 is TGCGCCAGCAGCCAAGCTCCCCTGGGCAGAACCAAAAACATTCGGTACTTC.

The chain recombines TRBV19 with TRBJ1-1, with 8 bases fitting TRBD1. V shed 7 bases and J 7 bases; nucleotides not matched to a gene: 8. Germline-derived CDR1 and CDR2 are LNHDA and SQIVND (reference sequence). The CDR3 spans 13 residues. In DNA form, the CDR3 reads TGTGCCAGTACCACGGACAGGGCCGGTGAAGCTTTCTTT. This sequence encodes CASTTDRAGEAFF.

The CDR3 protein is CASSLEAALGYGYTF. As DNA, the CDR3 is TGTGCCAGCAGCTTAGAGGCCGCCCTAGGCTATGGCTACACCTTC. The chain uses TRBV7-2 and TRBJ1-2; D gene ambiguous. The V end lost 1 base, the J end lost 4 bases, and 13 bases lay between the germline ends. CDR1 and CDR2 (germline): SGHTA, FQGNSA. This CDR3 is 15 amino acids long.

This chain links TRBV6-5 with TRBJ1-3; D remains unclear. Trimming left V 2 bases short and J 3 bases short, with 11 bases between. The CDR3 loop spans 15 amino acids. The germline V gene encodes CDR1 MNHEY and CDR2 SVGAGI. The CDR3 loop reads CASSYGSGFGNTIYF. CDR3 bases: TGTGCCAGCAGTTACGGGTCGGGATTTGGAAACACCATATATTTT.

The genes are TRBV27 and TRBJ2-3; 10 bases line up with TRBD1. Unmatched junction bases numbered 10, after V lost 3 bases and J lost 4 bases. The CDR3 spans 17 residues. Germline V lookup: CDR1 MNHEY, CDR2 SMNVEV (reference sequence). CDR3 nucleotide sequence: TGTGCCAGCAGTTTCCCGCGGGGGACAGGGGACGCAGATACGCAGTATTTT. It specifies CASSFPRGTGDADTQYF.